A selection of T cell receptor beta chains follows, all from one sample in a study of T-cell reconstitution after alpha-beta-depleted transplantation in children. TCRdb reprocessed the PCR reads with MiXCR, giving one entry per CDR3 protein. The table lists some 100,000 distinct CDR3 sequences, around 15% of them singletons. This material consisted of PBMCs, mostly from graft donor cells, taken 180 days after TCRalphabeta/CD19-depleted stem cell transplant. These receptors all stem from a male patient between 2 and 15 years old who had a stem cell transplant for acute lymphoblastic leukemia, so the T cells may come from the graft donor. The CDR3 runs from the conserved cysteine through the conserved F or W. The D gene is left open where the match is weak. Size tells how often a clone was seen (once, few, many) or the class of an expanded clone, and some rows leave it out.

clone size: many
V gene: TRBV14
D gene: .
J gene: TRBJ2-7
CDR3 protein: CASSQVYGPTEQYF
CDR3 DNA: TGTGCCAGCAGCCAAGTCTATGGACCTACGGAGCAGTACTTC

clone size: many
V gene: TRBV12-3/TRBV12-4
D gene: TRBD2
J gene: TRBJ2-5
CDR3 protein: CASSFDSTSGARRETQYF
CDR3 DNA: TGTGCCAGCAGTTTTGATTCGACTAGCGGGGCCCGGAGGGAGACCCAGTACTTC

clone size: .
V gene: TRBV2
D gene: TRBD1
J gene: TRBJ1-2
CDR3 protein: CARSRSTGGSGYTF
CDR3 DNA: TGTGCCAGGTCCCGTAGTACAGGGGGCAGTGGCTACACCTTC

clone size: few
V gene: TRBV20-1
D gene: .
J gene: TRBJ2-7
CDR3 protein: CSALTLGTRYF
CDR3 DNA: TGCAGTGCCCTCACCCTTGGGACGCGGTACTTC

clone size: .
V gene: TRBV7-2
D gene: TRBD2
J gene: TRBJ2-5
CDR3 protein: CASKISGVGETQYF
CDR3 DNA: TGTGCCAGCAAAATTAGCGGGGTCGGAGAGACCCAGTACTTC

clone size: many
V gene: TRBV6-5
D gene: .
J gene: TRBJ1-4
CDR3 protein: CASGSPGRSNEKLFF
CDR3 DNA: TGTGCCAGCGGCTCCCCCGGACGGTCTAATGAAAAACTGTTTTTT

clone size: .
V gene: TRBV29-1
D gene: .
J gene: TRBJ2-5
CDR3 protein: CSAEKRGRGETQYF
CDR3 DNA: TGCAGCGCCGAGAAGAGGGGGAGAGGAGAGACCCAGTACTTC

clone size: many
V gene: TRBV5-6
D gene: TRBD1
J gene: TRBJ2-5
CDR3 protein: CASSGQPTGGRETQYF
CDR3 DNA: TGTGCCAGCAGCGGACAACCGACAGGGGGACGAGAGACCCAGTACTTC

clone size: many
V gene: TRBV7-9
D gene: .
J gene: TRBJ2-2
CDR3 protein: CASSLSDTGELFF
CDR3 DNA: TGTGCCAGCAGCTTAAGTGACACCGGGGAGCTGTTTTTT

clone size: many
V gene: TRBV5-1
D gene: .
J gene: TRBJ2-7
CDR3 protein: CASSLWREYEQYF
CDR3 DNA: TGCGCCAGCAGCTTGTGGAGGGAGTACGAGCAGTACTTC

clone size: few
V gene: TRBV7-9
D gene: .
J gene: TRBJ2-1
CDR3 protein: CASSLNPSENEQFF
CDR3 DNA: TGTGCCAGCAGCTTAAATCCCTCCGAAAATGAGCAGTTCTTC

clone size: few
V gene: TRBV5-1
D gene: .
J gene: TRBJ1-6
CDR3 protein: CASSLEWGPGDRSPLHF
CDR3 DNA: TGCGCCAGCAGCTTGGAGTGGGGCCCAGGAGATAGATCACCCCTCCACTTT

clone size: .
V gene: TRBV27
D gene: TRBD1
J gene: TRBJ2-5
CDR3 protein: CASSQSRDRGFETQYF
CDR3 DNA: TGTGCCAGCAGCCAATCACGGGACAGGGGTTTTGAGACCCAGTACTTC

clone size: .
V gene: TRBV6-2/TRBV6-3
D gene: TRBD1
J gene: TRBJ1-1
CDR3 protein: CASSPGTGAVTEAFF
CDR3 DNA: TGTGCCAGCAGTCCCGGGACAGGGGCCGTCACTGAAGCTTTCTTT

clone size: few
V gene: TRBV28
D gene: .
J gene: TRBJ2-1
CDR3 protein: CASSLAGLNYNEQFF
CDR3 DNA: TGTGCCAGCAGTTTAGCGGGACTTAATTACAATGAGCAGTTCTTC

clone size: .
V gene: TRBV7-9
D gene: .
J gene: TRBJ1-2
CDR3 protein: CASSPSGRGTGYTF
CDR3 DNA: TGTGCCAGCAGCCCCTCCGGCAGGGGTACTGGCTACACCTTC

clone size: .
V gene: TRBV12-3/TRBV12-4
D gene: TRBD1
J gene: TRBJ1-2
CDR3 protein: CASSLLDRALRSRTF
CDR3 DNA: TGTGCCAGCAGTTTATTGGACAGGGCTTTGAGGTCGAGGACCTTC

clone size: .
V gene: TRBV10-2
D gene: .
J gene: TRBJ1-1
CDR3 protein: CASRGALGNTEAFF
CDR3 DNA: TGCGCCAGCAGGGGGGCCCTGGGGAACACTGAAGCTTTCTTT

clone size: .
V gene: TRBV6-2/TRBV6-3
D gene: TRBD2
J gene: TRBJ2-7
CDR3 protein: CASSYLVAGGSPYEQYF
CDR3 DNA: TGTGCCAGCAGTTACCTCGTAGCGGGGGGCTCCCCCTACGAGCAGTACTTC

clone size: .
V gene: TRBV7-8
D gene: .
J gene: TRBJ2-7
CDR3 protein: CASSLPALDSWSSYEQYF
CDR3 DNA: TGTGCCAGCAGCTTACCTGCTTTGGACAGTTGGTCCTCCTACGAGCAGTACTTC

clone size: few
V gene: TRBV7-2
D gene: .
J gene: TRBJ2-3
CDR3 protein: CASSTQVDTQYF
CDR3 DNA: TGTGCCAGCAGCACGCAGGTGGATACGCAGTATTTT